The rows below give T cell receptor beta chains drawn from one sample of a study of cytomegalovirus exposure and HLA in healthy donors. The table came from immunoSEQ multiplex PCR; TCRdb's copy has only in-frame clones and leaves some out. The repertoire holds fewer than 100,000 clones, with 60% to 80% as singletons. The sequenced sample was PBMCs. The receptor source for this set is a female donor in good health and CMV-seronegative. The CDR3 runs from the conserved cysteine through the conserved F or W. D genes are given only for firm matches. Not every row has a clone size; where given, it reads once, few, many or a size class.

J	size	V	D	length	DNA	CDR3
TRBJ1-4	-	TRBV19	-	14	TGTGCCAGTAGTTTGGGGACATCAGATGAAAAACTGTTTTTT	CASSLGTSDEKLFF
TRBJ1-1	-	TRBV4-1	-	13	TGCGCCAGCAGCCGTGGGGGGGTGCTTGAAGCTTTCTTT	CASSRGGVLEAFF
TRBJ1-6	few	TRBV10-3	-	16	TGTGCCATCAGTGACCGTAAGGGGGTGTATAATTCACCCCTCCACTTT	CAISDRKGVYNSPLHF
TRBJ1-1	-	TRBV6-5	-	13	TGTGCCAGCAGTTTACAGGGGAACACTGAAGCTTTCTTT	CASSLQGNTEAFF
TRBJ2-3	-	TRBV11-1	TRBD2	16	TGTGCCAGCAGCCCGGGACTAGCGGGGGACACAGATACGCAGTATTTT	CASSPGLAGDTDTQYF
TRBJ1-5	-	TRBV29-1	TRBD1	14	TGCAGCGTTGCACAGGGGGGTAGCAATCAGCCCCAGCATTTT	CSVAQGGSNQPQHF
TRBJ2-1	-	TRBV28	-	12	TGTGCCAGCAGTCCCCTTTCGGATGAGCAGTTCTTC	CASSPLSDEQFF
TRBJ1-1	few	TRBV2	-	14	TGTGCCAGCAGTGGGGGGGGACGGGGGACTGAAGCTTTCTTT	CASSGGGRGTEAFF
TRBJ2-3	-	TRBV11-2	TRBD2	16	TGTGCCAGCAGCCCGCGGGGGGGTCGCCAAGCAGATACGCAGTATTTT	CASSPRGGRQADTQYF
TRBJ1-1	-	TRBV5-1	-	16	TGCGCCAGCAGCCGGGGTGGGGGGGAAAGGTACACTGAAGCTTTCTTT	CASSRGGGERYTEAFF
TRBJ2-7	-	TRBV7-2	-	16	TGTGCCAGCAACTCCGGGGGGCTTCTATCAATCTACGAGCAGTACTTC	CASNSGGLLSIYEQYF
TRBJ2-3	-	TRBV5-4	-	16	TGTGCCAGCAGCTTGTATGGGGGCGCACTCACAGATACGCAGTATTTT	CASSLYGGALTDTQYF
TRBJ2-5	few	TRBV7-9	TRBD1	13	TGTGCCACAAAGGGGACAGCCTCACAGACCCAGTACTTC	CATKGTASQTQYF